The 20 T cell receptor beta chains below all came from one sample that was sequenced in a study of radiotherapy plus CTLA-4 blockade in lung cancer. Produced via immunoSEQ multiplex PCR; TCRdb's table is partial and in-frame only. This table has fewer than 95,000 clones, roughly 80% appearing once. This specimen was peripheral blood, taken from a patient treated with radiotherapy plus ipilimumab. The source of these receptors is a human donor with non-small cell lung cancer who had stable disease on radiotherapy plus ipilimumab.

J is TRBJ1-1 and V is TRBV30; D unclear. This CDR3 spans 13 amino acids. V dropped 0 bases and J dropped 4 bases, with 9 bases sitting between them. Per the germline V gene, CDR1 is GTSNPN and CDR2 is SVGIG (reference sequence). The CDR3: CAWSVGHGTEAFF. CDR3 DNA sequence: TGTGCCTGGAGTGTTGGGCACGGCACTGAAGCTTTCTTT.

The chain couples TRBV5-1 to TRBJ1-5; D is uncertain. The CDR3 length is 13 residues. The V gene's germline CDR1 is SGHRS and CDR2 YFSETQ. Trimming cost V 3 bases and J 9 bases, with 13 bases left between them. CDR3 in amino acids: CASSYDGMGPQHF. For the CDR3, the DNA is TGCGCCAGCAGCTACGATGGGATGGGGCCCCAGCATTTT.

The chain has TRBV5-1 and TRBJ2-2; tentative D call: TRBD2 (5 bases). Germline CDR1 and CDR2: SGHRS and YFSETQ. The CDR3 totals 15 residues. The V gene lost 2 bases and the J gene lost 5 bases, with 13 bases spanning the gap. As DNA, the CDR3 is TGCGCCAGCAGCTTCCCTAGCTTGAGTACCGGGGAGCTGTTTTTT. Protein product: CASSFPSLSTGELFF.

The gene calls are TRBV10-3 and TRBJ1-5, with 12 nucleotides matching TRBD1. Trimming took 3 bases from V and 6 from J; bases not matched to a gene: 6. Germline CDR1 ENHRY, CDR2 SYGVKD. The CDR3 runs 16 residues. The CDR3 loop reads CAISDSGTGGSQPQHF. DNA of the CDR3: TGTGCCATCAGTGACTCCGGGACAGGGGGCAGTCAGCCCCAGCATTTT.

The V call is TRBV7-9, the J call TRBJ2-2, with 8 nucleotides matching TRBD1. The CDR3 contains 16 residues. Unmatched junction bases numbered 15, after V lost 8 bases and J lost 7 bases. The germline V gene encodes CDR1 SEHNR and CDR2 FQNEAQ (reference sequence). Written as DNA, the CDR3 is TGTGCCAGCTCGGCATCAGGGGGCGCAGAGATCGGGGAGCTGTTTTTT. Protein: CASSASGGAEIGELFF.

The sample holds a few counts of this clone. This chain links TRBV28 with TRBJ2-3, with D uncertain. This CDR3 has 15 residues. CDR1 is MDHEN and CDR2 is SYDVKM in the germline V gene. V lost 6 bases to trimming and J lost 4 bases, with 17 bases between them. The CDR3 sequence: CASSPRGDSPDTQYF. DNA of the CDR3: TGTGCCAGCAGCCCGAGAGGTGATTCTCCAGATACGCAGTATTTT.

The rearrangement joins TRBV15 to TRBJ2-7; D perhaps matches TRBD1 (5 bases). CDR1 LNHNV and CDR2 YYDKDF come from the germline V gene (reference sequence). The CDR3 has 12 residues. Trimming pared 5 bases from V and 6 bases from J, leaving 11 bases between. The CDR3 nucleotides are TGTGCCACCAGCCCAGGGTTGCGCGAGCAGTACTTC. Its translation: CATSPGLREQYF. Filled out from reference TRBV15 and TRBJ2-7, the complete variable domain reads DAMVIQNPRYQVTQFGKPVTLSCSQTLNHNVMYWYQQKSSQAPKLLFHYYDKDFNNEADTPDNFQSRRPNTSFCFLDIRSPGLGDTAMYLCATSPGLREQYFGPGTRLTVT.

The chain employs TRBV7-9 and TRBJ1-1; a weak D match, TRBD1 (5 bases). The CDR3 extends over 13 amino acids. Germline V gene sequence: CDR1 SEHNR, CDR2 FQNEAQ (reference sequence). V was trimmed by 6 bases and J by 1 base, leaving 9 bases between them. The CDR3 coding sequence is TGTGCCAGCAGTGAGGGGCAGAACACTGAAGCTTTCTTT. Protein: CASSEGQNTEAFF.

This chain joins TRBV4-2 and TRBJ2-1, with 12 bases aligning to TRBD2. J lost 4 bases, V lost 0 bases, and 7 bases had no gene match. Germline CDR1 is LGHNA and CDR2 is YNFKEQ. There are 18 residues in the CDR3. In nucleotides, the CDR3 is TGTGCCAGCAGCCAAGAGAGGCTAGCGGGGGGGCGTTACAATGAGCAGTTCTTC. Encoded protein: CASSQERLAGGRYNEQFF.

The rearrangement links TRBV9 to TRBJ2-7, with TRBD1 as a possible D gene (6 bases). Per germline, CDR1 SGDLS and CDR2 YYNGEE. With 4 bases removed from V and 5 bases from J, the gap between germline ends came to 13 bases. CDR3 size: 13 residues. CDR3 sequence (DNA): TGTGCCAGCAGCCCACAGGGTAAACACGAGCAGTACTTC. Translating it yields CASSPQGKHEQYF.

The V and J genes are TRBV7-2 and TRBJ1-2; 7 nucleotides align to TRBD1. The ends lost 5 bases at V and 2 bases at J; junction bases unmatched: 5. The germline V gene has CDR1 SGHTA and CDR2 FQGNSA. This CDR3 is built from 14 residues. The CDR3 DNA reads TGTGCCAGCAGCCCTACAGGGGAAAACTATGGCTACACCTTC. Its protein product is CASSPTGENYGYTF.

The J gene is TRBJ2-1, the V gene TRBV4-1; 13 nucleotides agree with TRBD2. This CDR3 has 16 residues. The germline V gene has CDR1 MGHRA and CDR2 YSYEKL. The V gene end was trimmed by 4 bases and the J gene end by 7 bases; junction bases not matched to a gene: 7. CDR3 region: CASSPILAGGPNEQFF. In nucleotides, the CDR3 is TGCGCCAGCAGCCCCATACTAGCGGGAGGGCCGAATGAGCAGTTCTTC.

The chain has TRBV30 and TRBJ2-1, with D tentatively TRBD1 or TRBD2 (7 bases each). The CDR3 length is 14 residues. The V end was cut by 4 bases, the J end by 4 bases, with 14 bases between. The germline CDR1 and CDR2 sequences are GTSNPN and SVGIG (reference sequence). The CDR3 DNA follows: TGTGCCTGGAAGCAGGGGGGGTCATACAATGAGCAGTTCTTC. This gives the protein CAWKQGGSYNEQFF.

This chain links TRBV15 with TRBJ2-1, with a weak D call TRBD2 (5 bases). The CDR3 sequence is 14 residues long. CDR1 and CDR2 (germline): LNHNV, YYDKDF (reference sequence). The V gene lost 5 bases and the J gene lost 8 bases, with 16 bases spanning the gap. The CDR3 loop is CATSPRGRGDEQFF. The CDR3, as DNA: TGTGCCACCAGCCCCCGAGGGAGAGGCGATGAGCAGTTCTTC.

The chain employs TRBV14 and TRBJ2-1, with D hard to call. Germline CDR1 reads SGHDN; CDR2 reads FVKESK. This CDR3 region has 13 residues. Between the trimmed V and J ends, which lost 1 base and 8 bases, there was a span of 9 bases. This chain's CDR3 is CASSQVDSYEQFF. CDR3 sequence (DNA): TGTGCCAGCAGCCAAGTGGATAGTTATGAGCAGTTCTTC.

J is TRBJ2-7 and V is TRBV5-1; D gene ambiguous. V lost 0 bases to trimming and J lost 6 bases, with 13 bases between them. Germline assignment: CDR1 SGHRS and CDR2 YFSETQ. The CDR3 sequence is 14 residues long. DNA for the CDR3: TGCGCCAGCAGCTTGGACCTGCAGGTACGCGAGCAGTACTTC. Translating gives CASSLDLQVREQYF. Supplemented by reference TRBV5-1 and TRBJ2-7, the full variable domain reads KAGVTQTPRYLIKTRGQQVTLSCSPISGHRSVSWYQQTPGQGLQFLFEYFSETQRNKGNFPGRFSGRQFSNSRSEMNVSTLELGDSALYLCASSLDLQVREQYFGPGTRLTVT.

This sequence joins TRBV7-3 and TRBJ2-1; 7 positions agree with TRBD2. CDR1 SGHTA and CDR2 FQGTGA come from the germline V gene. The CDR3 length is 14 residues. V was pared by 5 bases and J by 10 bases, with 11 bases of the junction left unmatched. The CDR3, as DNA: TGTGCCAGCAGCGTGATCGGGGCTAGCGGAGAGCAGTTCTTC. Amino acid sequence: CASSVIGASGEQFF.

This clone appeared a single time. The chain joins TRBV7-8 to TRBJ1-2; the D gene is possibly TRBD1 (6 bases). Trimming cost V 1 base and J 7 bases, with 16 bases left between them. Germline values: CDR1 SGHVS, CDR2 FQNEAQ. This CDR3 comprises 15 residues. The CDR3 reads CASSLDVTGKGGYTF. In DNA form, the CDR3 reads TGTGCCAGCAGCTTAGACGTCACAGGGAAGGGTGGCTACACCTTC.

This chain connects TRBV15 to TRBJ1-1; D unresolved. V lost 0 bases and J 3 bases, leaving 11 bases between the germline ends. Germline V gene sequence: CDR1 LNHNV, CDR2 YYDKDF (reference sequence). The CDR3 consists of 15 residues. Here the CDR3 DNA reads TGTGCCACCAGCAGAGATATAGGGCTCGACACTGAAGCTTTCTTT. Its protein is CATSRDIGLDTEAFF.

The rearrangement links TRBV10-3 to TRBJ1-3; the D is unclear. V lost 5 bases and J lost 4, with 9 bases in between. Looked up from germline, CDR1 is ENHRY and CDR2 is SYGVKD. This CDR3 has 13 amino acids. CDR3 region: CAISTLQGNTIYF. DNA for the CDR3: TGTGCCATCAGTACCTTACAGGGAAACACCATATATTTT.